This TCR beta chain was recovered during a study of memory CD4+ T cells and cytomegalovirus serostatus. Single viable CD3+CD4+CD8-CD45RO+ cells were sorted as the memory CD4+ T cells. The J segment lost 0 bases and the V segment lost 0 bases, leaving 5 bases of the junction unmatched. This CDR3 is built from 17 residues. A few counts support this clone. Generated by immunoSEQ multiplex PCR, the TCRdb table keeps only in-frame clones and is missing some. The table shows approximately 50,000 clones, with roughly 77% occurring only once. The chain has TRBV23-1 and TRBJ2-7; 10 bases agree with TRBD2. TRBV23-1 is an ORF; its function is uncertain. Sequencing was done on a sample of memory CD4+ T cells from blood. The source is an adult in good health and CMV-seropositive. The CDR3 DNA reads as TGCGCCAGCAGTCAATCTCTCCCTAGCGGGAGCTCCTACGAGCAGTACTTC. Amino acid sequence: CASSQSLPSGSSYEQYF.